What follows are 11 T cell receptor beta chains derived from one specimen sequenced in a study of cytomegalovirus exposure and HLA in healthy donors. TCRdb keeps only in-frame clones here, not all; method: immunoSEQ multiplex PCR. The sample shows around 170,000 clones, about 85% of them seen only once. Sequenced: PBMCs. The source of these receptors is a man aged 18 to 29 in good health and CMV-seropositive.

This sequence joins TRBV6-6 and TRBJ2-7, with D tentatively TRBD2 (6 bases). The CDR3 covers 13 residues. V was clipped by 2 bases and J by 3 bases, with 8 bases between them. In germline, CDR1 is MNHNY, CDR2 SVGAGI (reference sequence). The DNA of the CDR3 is TGTGCCAGCAGTTACGGAGGGGACTACGAGCAGTACTTC. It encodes CASSYGGDYEQYF.

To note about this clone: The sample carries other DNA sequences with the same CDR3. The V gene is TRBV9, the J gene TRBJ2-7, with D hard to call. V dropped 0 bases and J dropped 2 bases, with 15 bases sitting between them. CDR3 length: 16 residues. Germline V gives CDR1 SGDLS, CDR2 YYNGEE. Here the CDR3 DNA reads TGTGCCAGCAGCGTAGGGTATGGCGGAGATCCCTACGAGCAGTACTTC. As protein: CASSVGYGGDPYEQYF. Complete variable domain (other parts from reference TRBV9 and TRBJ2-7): DSGVTQTPKHLITATGQRVTLRCSPRSGDLSVYWYQQSLDQGLQFLIQYYNGEERAKGNILERFSAQQFPDLHSELNLSSLELGDSALYFCASSVGYGGDPYEQYFGPGTRLTVT.

CDR3 DNA sequence: TGCGCCAGCAGGCGGGATGTTGAGGGGGCGGACGAGCAGTACTTC. It yields the protein CASRRDVEGADEQYF. J is TRBJ2-7 and V is TRBV5-1, with a weak D call TRBD1 (7 bases). CDR3 size: 15 residues. Germline CDR1 and CDR2: SGHRS and YFSETQ. Trimming left V 5 bases short and J 5 bases short, with 20 bases between.

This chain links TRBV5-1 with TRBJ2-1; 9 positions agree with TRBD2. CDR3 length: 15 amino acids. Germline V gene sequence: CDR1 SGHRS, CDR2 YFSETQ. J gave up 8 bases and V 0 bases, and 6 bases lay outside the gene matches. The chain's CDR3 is CASSLDSGSFYEQFF. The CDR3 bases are TGCGCCAGCAGCTTGGATAGCGGGAGTTTCTATGAGCAGTTCTTC.

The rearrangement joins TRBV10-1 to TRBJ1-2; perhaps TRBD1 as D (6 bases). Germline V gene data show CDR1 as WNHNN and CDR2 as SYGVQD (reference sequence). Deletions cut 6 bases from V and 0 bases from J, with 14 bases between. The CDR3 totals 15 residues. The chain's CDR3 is CASSYTGKSNYGYTF. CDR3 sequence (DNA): TGCGCCAGCAGCTACACAGGGAAATCTAACTATGGCTACACCTTC.

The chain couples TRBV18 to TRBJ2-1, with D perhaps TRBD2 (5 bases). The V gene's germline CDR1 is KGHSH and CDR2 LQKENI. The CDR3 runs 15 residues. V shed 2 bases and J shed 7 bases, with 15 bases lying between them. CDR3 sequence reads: CASSPSQRLGNEQFF. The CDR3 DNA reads TGTGCCAGCTCACCAAGTCAGCGGCTCGGGAATGAGCAGTTCTTC.

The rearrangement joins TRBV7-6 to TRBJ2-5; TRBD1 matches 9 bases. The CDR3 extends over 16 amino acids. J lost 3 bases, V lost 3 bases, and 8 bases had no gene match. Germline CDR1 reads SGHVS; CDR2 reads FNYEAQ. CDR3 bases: TGTGCCAGCAGCTTGATAGCCGACAGGGGGAAAGAGACCCAGTACTTC. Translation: CASSLIADRGKETQYF.

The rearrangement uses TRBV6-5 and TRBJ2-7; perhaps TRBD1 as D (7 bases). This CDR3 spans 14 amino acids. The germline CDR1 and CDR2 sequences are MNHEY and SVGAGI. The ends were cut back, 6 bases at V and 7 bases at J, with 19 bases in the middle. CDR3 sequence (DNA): TGTGCCAGCAGCGCGCAGGGGGGATCGTGGGAGCAGTACTTC. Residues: CASSAQGGSWEQYF.

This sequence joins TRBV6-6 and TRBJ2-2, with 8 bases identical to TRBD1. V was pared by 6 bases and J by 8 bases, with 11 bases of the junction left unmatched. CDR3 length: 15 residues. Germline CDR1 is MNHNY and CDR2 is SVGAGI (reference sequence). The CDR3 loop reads CASSQGAGQGGELFF. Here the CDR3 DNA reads TGTGCCAGCAGCCAGGGGGCAGGCCAGGGGGGGGAGCTGTTTTTT.

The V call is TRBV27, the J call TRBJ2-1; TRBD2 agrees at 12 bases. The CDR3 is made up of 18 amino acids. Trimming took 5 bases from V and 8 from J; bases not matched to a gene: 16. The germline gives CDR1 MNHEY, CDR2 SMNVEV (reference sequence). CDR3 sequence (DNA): TGTGCCAGCAGTACCTTGCTACCGACTAGCGGGAGAGGGGATGAGCAGTTCTTC. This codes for CASSTLLPTSGRGDEQFF.

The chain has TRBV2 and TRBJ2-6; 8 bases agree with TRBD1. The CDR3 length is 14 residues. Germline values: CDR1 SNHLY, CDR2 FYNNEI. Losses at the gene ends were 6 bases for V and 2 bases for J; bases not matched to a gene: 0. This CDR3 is CASRQGAGANVLTF. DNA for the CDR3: TGTGCCAGCAGACAGGGGGCTGGGGCCAACGTCCTGACTTTC.